These 19 T cell receptor beta chains originate from one sample sequenced in a study of blood T cells in healthy people across ages. Sample-barcoded 5' priming and a J-beta primer mix drove a second PCR of roughly 6 to 12 cycles. Each CDR3 protein gets one entry after TCRdb re-called the 5' RACE reads with MiXCR. The sample records roughly 1,500,000 distinct CDR3 sequences, roughly a third being singletons. The sample taken for sequencing was blood. The receptors here all came from a young woman in good health.

This clonotype was seen only once. The chain has TRBV11-2 and TRBJ2-1, with D perhaps matching TRBD2 (5 bases). The CDR3 contains 15 residues. Trimming removed 3 bases from V and 7 bases from J, with 16 bases in between. Germline-derived CDR1 and CDR2 are SGHAT and FQNNGV. This chain's CDR3 is CASSLDLSLGNEQFF. The CDR3 region has the DNA TGTGCCAGCAGCTTGGACCTCTCACTAGGAAATGAGCAGTTCTTC.

The chain is built from TRBV5-1 and TRBJ2-1, with TRBD2 matching over 10 bases. CDR1 is SGHRS, CDR2 YFSETQ, per germline. Trimming took 6 bases from V and 2 from J; bases not matched to a gene: 11. This CDR3 region has 17 residues. The CDR3 sequence: CASTEPTSGLTYNEQFF. DNA for the CDR3: TGCGCCAGCACCGAACCGACTAGCGGGTTAACCTACAATGAGCAGTTCTTC.

The CDR3 reads CASSYSETENTEAFF. CDR3 in DNA: TGTGCCAGCAGTTACTCTGAGACAGAGAACACTGAAGCTTTCTTT. This rearrangement joins TRBV6-5 to TRBJ1-1; the D gene is possibly TRBD1 (5 bases). CDR3 size: 15 residues. Germline V gene lookup returns CDR1 MNHEY and CDR2 SVGAGI. V was cut by 0 bases and J by 1 base, with 9 bases left in between.

This clonotype was found once. The chain joins TRBV5-7 to TRBJ1-1; D unclear. TRBV5-7 is assigned to the ORF class and has an uncertain function. V shed 1 base and J shed 0 bases, with 19 bases lying between them. The CDR3 sequence is 18 residues long. The CDR3 loop reads CASSLLADGGLMNTEAFF. The CDR3 nucleotides read TGTGCCAGCAGCTTGTTGGCGGATGGCGGGCTAATGAACACTGAAGCTTTCTTT.

V and J are TRBV28 and TRBJ2-3; 8 nucleotides agree with TRBD1. V gave up 6 bases and J gave up 4 bases; unmatched junction bases: 12. The CDR3 has 16 residues. In germline, CDR1 is MDHEN, CDR2 SYDVKM. For the CDR3, the DNA is TGTGCCAGCAGCCGAAAACAGGGGGAAAGTCCAGATACGCAGTATTTT. Its translation: CASSRKQGESPDTQYF.

The rearrangement joins TRBV5-1 to TRBJ2-7, with 11 nucleotides matching TRBD2. This CDR3 has 15 residues. From germline, CDR1 is SGHRS and CDR2 YFSETQ. The ends lost 2 bases at V and 2 bases at J; junction bases unmatched: 3. The CDR3 region has the DNA TGCGCCAGCAGCTTAACTAGCGGGAGTACCTACGAGCAGTACTTC. Translating it yields CASSLTSGSTYEQYF.

In its sample, this clonotype was seen a few times. The rearrangement joins TRBV13 to TRBJ2-3; the match to TRBD2 covers 10 bases. This CDR3 spans 15 amino acids. Germline CDR1 is PRHDT and CDR2 is FYEKMQ (reference sequence). With 5 bases clipped from V and 5 bases from J, the junction kept 7 bases outside the gene matches. This chain's CDR3 is CASSQGLAIEDTQYF. Written as DNA, the CDR3 is TGTGCCAGCAGCCAGGGACTAGCGATTGAAGATACGCAGTATTTT.

This clonotype was detected only a few times. As DNA, the CDR3 is TGTGCCAGCAGTGAGTGGCTAGACACAGATACGCAGTATTTT. It codes for CASSEWLDTDTQYF. The chain recombines TRBV2 with TRBJ2-3; D uncertain. V was trimmed by 3 bases and J by 2 bases, leaving 9 bases between them. The germline CDR1 and CDR2 sequences are SNHLY and FYNNEI. The CDR3 length is 14 residues.

As for this clonotype: As the CDR3 is not closed by the conserved phenylalanine or tryptophan, this likely results from a read error. The chain combines TRBV27 with TRBJ2-7; D perhaps matches TRBD1 (6 bases). CDR3 size: 13 residues. V was clipped by 6 bases and J by 2 bases, with 11 bases between them. Germline lookup yields CDR1 MNHEY and CDR2 SMNVEV (reference sequence). The CDR3 bases are TGTGCCAGCAGCCCGACAGGTCCCTACGAGCAGTACTTA. It yields the protein CASSPTGPYEQYL.

This clonotype has more than one count but fewer than ten. The chain uses TRBV6-2 or TRBV6-3 and TRBJ2-7; 8 nucleotides agree with TRBD2. Germline V gene sequence: CDR1 MNHEY, CDR2 SVGEGT. Trimming removed 4 bases from V and 2 bases from J; junction bases left unmatched: 10. The CDR3 length is 16 residues. The DNA of the CDR3 is TGTGCCAGCAGTTGGGGAGGACTAGCTCCAACCTACGAGCAGTACTTC. Protein sequence: CASSWGGLAPTYEQYF.

This rearrangement joins TRBV4-1 to TRBJ2-5; TRBD2 aligns across 13 bases. The CDR3 covers 19 residues. V shed 3 bases and J 11 bases; nucleotides not matched to a gene: 21. From germline, CDR1 is MGHRA and CDR2 YSYEKL. DNA of the CDR3: TGCGCCAGCAGCCACCCACTAGGGGCGACTAGCGGGGGGCCCGGTGAGCAGTACTTC. Its protein product is CASSHPLGATSGGPGEQYF.

The chain recombines TRBV7-9 with TRBJ2-7, with D possibly TRBD1 on 5 matching bases. CDR1 and CDR2 (germline): SEHNR, FQNEAQ (reference sequence). Trimming removed 5 bases from V and 0 bases from J, with 14 bases in between. CDR3 length: 15 amino acids. The CDR3 spells CASSPRGFGSYEQYF. CDR3 nucleotide sequence: TGTGCCAGCAGCCCAAGGGGCTTCGGCTCCTACGAGCAGTACTTC.

The chain links TRBV7-8 to TRBJ2-3, with D unclear. Trimming shortened V by 5 bases and J by 0 bases, and 9 bases separated the two germline ends. CDR1 is SGHVS, CDR2 FQNEAQ, per germline. This CDR3 contains 14 residues. The CDR3 bases are TGTGCCAGCAGCACCCAGGCTAGCACAGATACGCAGTATTTT. Translated, it gives CASSTQASTDTQYF.

This sequence joins TRBV4-1 and TRBJ2-4; D is possibly TRBD2 (5 bases). Near its end, the DNA agrees better with TRBJ2-7, so the J call may be wrong. CDR1 is MGHRA and CDR2 is YSYEKL in the germline V gene. There are 14 residues in the CDR3. The CDR3 spells CASSHIGLAYEQYF. CDR3 nucleotides: TGCGCCAGCAGCCATATAGGGCTAGCTTACGAGCAGTACTTC.

In its sample, this clonotype was seen a few times. This chain links TRBV6-1 with TRBJ2-3; D gene unclear. This CDR3 is 13 amino acids long. The ends were cut back, 6 bases at V and 4 bases at J, with 11 bases in the middle. Germline V gene sequence: CDR1 MNHNS, CDR2 SASEGT. CDR3 nucleotides: TGTGCCAGCAGGCCTGGCGCCCCAGATACGCAGTATTTT. Its translation is CASRPGAPDTQYF.

This clonotype appeared a few times. Germline is not matched at one junction end, which may reflect a read error. V gene TRBV7-2 combines with J gene TRBJ2-7; a weak D match, TRBD2 (8 bases). CDR1 and CDR2 from the germline V gene are SGHTA and FQGNSA. The CDR3 is 14 amino acids. As DNA, the CDR3 is TGTGCCGGCAGCTTAAGGGGACAGCGGGGGGAGCAGTACTTC. Amino acids: CAGSLRGQRGEQYF.

The chain couples TRBV5-1 to TRBJ1-1; D remains unclear. The CDR3 has 15 amino acids. Germline lookup yields CDR1 SGHRS and CDR2 YFSETQ. With 6 bases removed from V and 2 bases from J, the gap between germline ends came to 17 bases. CDR3 DNA sequence: TGCGCCAGCACACGTGGAGGGTCTACTAACACTGAAGCTTTCTTT. It is translated as CASTRGGSTNTEAFF.

V is TRBV5-6 and J is TRBJ2-3; D possibly corresponds to TRBD2 (6 bases). V lost 4 bases and J 3 bases, leaving 18 bases between the germline ends. Germline V gives CDR1 SGHDT, CDR2 YYEEEE. The CDR3 is made up of 16 amino acids. The CDR3 region is CASSRREASRTDTQYF. CDR3 DNA sequence: TGTGCCAGCAGCCGGAGGGAGGCTAGCCGGACAGATACGCAGTATTTT.

This sequence joins TRBV4-1 and TRBJ1-1; D remains unclear. V lost 0 bases and J 1 base, leaving 18 bases between the germline ends. In germline, CDR1 is MGHRA, CDR2 YSYEKL. This CDR3 is built from 18 residues. The CDR3 reads CASSQDRRVAGRNTEAFF. DNA for the CDR3: TGCGCCAGCAGCCAAGATCGACGAGTAGCAGGTCGGAACACTGAAGCTTTCTTT.